One T cell receptor beta chain is described in this entry. The data were obtained in a study of blood T cell repertoires in COVID-19. Repertoires were generated with immunoSEQ multiplex PCR, while TCRdb's copy carries only in-frame clones and drops some. The sample lists under 200,000 clones; less than 90% were seen once. This CDR3 is built from 9 residues. CDR1 is SGHNT and CDR2 is YENEEA in the germline V gene. V was clipped by 5 bases and J by 13 bases, with 8 bases between them. The chain is built from TRBV11-3 and TRBJ2-5, with D unclear. The source of this sequence is a woman in her 70s with acute or convalescent COVID-19. Sequencing was done on a sample of peripheral blood. CDR3 residues: CASSPPRYF. The DNA of the CDR3 is TGTGCCAGCAGCCCCCCCCGGTACTTC.